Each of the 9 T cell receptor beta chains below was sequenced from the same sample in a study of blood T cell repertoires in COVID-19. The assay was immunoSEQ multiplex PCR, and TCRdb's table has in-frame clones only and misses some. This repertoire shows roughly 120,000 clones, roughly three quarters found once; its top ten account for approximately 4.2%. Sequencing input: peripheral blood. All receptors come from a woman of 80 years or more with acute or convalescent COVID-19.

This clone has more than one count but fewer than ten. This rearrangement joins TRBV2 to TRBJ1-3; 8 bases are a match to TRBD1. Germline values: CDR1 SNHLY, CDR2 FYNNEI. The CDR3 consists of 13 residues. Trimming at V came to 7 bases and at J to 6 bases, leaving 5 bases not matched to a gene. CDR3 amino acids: CASNLDRENTIYF. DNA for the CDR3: TGTGCCAGCAACCTGGACAGGGAAAACACCATATATTTT.

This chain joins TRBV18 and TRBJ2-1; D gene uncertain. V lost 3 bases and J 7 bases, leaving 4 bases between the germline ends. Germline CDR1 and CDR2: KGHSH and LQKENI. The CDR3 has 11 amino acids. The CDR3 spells CASSPFNEQFF. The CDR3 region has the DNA TGTGCCAGCTCACCCTTTAATGAGCAGTTCTTC.

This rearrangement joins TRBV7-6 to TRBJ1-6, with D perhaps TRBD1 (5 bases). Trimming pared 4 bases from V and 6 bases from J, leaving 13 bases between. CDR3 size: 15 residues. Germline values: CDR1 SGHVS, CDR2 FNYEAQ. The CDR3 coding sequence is TGTGCCAGCAGCTCCCAGGGTGGCACTAATTCACCCCTCCACTTT. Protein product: CASSSQGGTNSPLHF.

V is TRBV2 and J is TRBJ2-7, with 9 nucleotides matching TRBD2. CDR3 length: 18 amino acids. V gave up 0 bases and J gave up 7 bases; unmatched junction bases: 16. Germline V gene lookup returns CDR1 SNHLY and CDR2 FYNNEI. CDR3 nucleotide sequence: TGTGCCAGCAGTGAAGCATTGGAAGGGGCGCTAGCGGGGAATGAGCAGTACTTC. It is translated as CASSEALEGALAGNEQYF.

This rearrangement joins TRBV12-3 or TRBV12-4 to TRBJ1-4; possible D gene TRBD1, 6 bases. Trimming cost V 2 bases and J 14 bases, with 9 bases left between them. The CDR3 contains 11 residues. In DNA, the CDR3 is TGTGCCAGCAGTTTATCAGGGGACCTGTTTTTT. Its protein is CASSLSGDLFF.

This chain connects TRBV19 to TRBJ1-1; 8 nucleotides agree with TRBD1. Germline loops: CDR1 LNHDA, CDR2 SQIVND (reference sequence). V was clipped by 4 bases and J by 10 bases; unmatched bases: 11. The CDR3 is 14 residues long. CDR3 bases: TGTGCCAGTAGTAGCTACCCCTCTGGACAGGGAGCTTTCTTT. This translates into CASSSYPSGQGAFF.

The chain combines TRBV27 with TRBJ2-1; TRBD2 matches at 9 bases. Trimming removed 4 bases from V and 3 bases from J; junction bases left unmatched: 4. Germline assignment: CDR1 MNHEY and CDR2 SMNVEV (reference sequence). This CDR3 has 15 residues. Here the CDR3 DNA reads TGTGCCAGCAGTTACGGACTAGCGATCTACAATGAGCAGTTCTTC. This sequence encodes CASSYGLAIYNEQFF.

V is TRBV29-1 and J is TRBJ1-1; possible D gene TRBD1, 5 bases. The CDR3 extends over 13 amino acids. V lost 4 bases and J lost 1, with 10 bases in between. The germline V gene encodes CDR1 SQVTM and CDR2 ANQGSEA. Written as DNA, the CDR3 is TGCAGCGTTGGAGGACACCAGAACACTGAAGCTTTCTTT. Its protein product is CSVGGHQNTEAFF.

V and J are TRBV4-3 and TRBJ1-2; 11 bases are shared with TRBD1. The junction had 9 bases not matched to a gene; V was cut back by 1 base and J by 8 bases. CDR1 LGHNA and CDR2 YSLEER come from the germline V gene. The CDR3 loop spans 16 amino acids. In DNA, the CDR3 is TGCGCCAGCAGCCAAGGCCTCGGGACAGGGGGTGAAGGCTACACCTTC. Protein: CASSQGLGTGGEGYTF.